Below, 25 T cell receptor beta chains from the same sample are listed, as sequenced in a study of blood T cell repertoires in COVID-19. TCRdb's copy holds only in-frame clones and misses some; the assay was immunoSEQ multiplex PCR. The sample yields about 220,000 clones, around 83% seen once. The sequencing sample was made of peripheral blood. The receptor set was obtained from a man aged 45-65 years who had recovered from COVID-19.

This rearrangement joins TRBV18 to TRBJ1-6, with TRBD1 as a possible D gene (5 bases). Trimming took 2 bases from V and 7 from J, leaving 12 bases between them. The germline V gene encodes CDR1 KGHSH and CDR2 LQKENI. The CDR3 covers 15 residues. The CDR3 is CASSPVKQDNSPLHF. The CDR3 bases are TGTGCCAGCTCACCAGTCAAACAGGACAATTCACCCCTCCACTTT.

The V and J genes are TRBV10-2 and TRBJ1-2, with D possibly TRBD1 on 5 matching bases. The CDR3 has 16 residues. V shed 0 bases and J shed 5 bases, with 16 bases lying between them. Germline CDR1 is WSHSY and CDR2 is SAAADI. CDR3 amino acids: CASSESRTFSGYGYTF. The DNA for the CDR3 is TGCGCCAGCAGTGAGTCCAGGACATTCAGTGGATATGGCTACACCTTC.

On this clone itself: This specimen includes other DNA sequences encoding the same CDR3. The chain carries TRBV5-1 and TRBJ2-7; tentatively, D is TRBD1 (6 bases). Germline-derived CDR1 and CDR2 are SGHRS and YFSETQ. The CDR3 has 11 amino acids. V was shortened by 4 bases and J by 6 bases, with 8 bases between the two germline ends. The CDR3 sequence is CASSAGVEQYF. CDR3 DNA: TGCGCCAGCAGCGCAGGGGTCGAGCAGTACTTC.

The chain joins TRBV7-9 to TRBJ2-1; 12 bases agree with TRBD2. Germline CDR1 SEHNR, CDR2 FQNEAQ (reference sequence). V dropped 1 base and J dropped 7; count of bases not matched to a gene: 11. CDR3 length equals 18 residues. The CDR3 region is CASSLGLAGAGTRNEQFF. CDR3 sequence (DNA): TGTGCCAGCAGCTTAGGACTAGCGGGAGCGGGAACGCGTAATGAGCAGTTCTTC.

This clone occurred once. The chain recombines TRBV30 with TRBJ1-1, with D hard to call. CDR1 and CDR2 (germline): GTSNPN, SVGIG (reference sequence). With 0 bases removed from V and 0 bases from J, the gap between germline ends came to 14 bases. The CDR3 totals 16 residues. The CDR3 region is CAWSVSGGSVNTEAFF. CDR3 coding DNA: TGTGCCTGGAGTGTTAGTGGAGGGAGTGTGAACACTGAAGCTTTCTTT. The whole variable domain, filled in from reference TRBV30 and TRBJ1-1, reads SQTIHQWPATLVQPVGSPLSLECTVEGTSNPNLYWYRQAAGRGLQLLFYSVGIGQISSEVPQNLSASRPQDRQFILSSKKLLLSDSGFYLCAWSVSGGSVNTEAFFGQGTRLTVV.

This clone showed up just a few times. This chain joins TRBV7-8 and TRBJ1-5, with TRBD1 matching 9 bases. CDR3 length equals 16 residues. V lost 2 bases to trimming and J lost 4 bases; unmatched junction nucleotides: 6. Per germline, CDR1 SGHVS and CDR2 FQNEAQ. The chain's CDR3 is CASSLQGTGLNQPQHF. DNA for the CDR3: TGTGCCAGCAGCTTACAAGGGACAGGGTTAAATCAGCCCCAGCATTTT.

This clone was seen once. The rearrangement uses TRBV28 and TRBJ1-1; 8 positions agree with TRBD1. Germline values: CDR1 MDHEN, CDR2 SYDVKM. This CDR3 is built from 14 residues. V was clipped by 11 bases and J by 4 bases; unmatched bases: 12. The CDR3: CALQGAGRGTEAFF. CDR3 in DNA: TGTGCCCTCCAGGGGGCAGGACGGGGCACTGAAGCTTTCTTT. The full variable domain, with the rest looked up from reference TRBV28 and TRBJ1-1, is DVKVTQSSRYLVKRTGEKVFLECVQDMDHENMFWYRQDPGLGLRLIYFSYDVKMKEKGDIPEGYSVSREKKERFSLILESASTNQTSMYLCALQGAGRGTEAFFGQGTRLTVV.

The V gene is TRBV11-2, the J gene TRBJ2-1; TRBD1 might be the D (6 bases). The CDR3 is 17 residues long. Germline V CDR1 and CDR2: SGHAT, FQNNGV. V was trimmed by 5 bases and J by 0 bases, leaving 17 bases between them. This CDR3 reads CASSPVGAVSSYNEQFF. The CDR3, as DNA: TGTGCCAGCAGCCCCGTGGGGGCGGTAAGCTCCTACAATGAGCAGTTCTTC.

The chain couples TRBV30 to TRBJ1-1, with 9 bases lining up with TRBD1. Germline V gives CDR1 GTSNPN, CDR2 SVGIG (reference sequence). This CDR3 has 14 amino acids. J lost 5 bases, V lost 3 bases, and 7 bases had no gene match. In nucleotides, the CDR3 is TGTGCCTGGAGCCCGGGACAGGGTCGGACTGAAGCTTTCTTT. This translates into CAWSPGQGRTEAFF.

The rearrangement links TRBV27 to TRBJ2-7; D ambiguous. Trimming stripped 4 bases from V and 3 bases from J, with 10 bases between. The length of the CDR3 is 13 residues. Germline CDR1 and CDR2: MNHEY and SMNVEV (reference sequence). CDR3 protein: CASSSSGYYEQYF. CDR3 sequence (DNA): TGTGCCAGCAGTTCGTCAGGCTACTACGAGCAGTACTTC.

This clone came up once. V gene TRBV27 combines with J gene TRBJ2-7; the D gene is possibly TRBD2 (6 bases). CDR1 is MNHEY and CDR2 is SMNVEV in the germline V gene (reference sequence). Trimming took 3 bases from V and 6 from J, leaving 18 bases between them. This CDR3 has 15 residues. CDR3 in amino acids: CASSFGGALTGEQYF. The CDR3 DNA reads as TGTGCCAGCAGTTTCGGGGGTGCCCTCACTGGCGAGCAGTACTTC.

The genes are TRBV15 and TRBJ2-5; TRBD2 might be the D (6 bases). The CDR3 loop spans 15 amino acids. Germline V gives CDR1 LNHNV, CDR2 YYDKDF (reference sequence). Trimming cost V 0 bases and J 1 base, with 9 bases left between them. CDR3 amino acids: CATSRDRGAQETQYF. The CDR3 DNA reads TGTGCCACCAGCAGAGATCGCGGGGCCCAAGAGACCCAGTACTTC.

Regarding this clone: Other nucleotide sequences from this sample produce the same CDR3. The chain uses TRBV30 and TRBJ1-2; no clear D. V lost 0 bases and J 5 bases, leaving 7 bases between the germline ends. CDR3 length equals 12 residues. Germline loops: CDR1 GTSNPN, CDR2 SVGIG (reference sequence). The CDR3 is CAWSVPGYGYTF. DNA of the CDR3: TGTGCCTGGAGTGTACCCGGGTATGGCTACACCTTC.

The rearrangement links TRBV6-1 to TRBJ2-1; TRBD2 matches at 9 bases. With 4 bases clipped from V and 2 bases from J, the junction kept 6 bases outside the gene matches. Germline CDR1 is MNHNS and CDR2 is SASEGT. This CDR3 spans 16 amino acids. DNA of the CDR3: TGTGCCAGCAGTGCGGGCGGACTAGCGACCTACAATGAGCAGTTCTTC. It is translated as CASSAGGLATYNEQFF.

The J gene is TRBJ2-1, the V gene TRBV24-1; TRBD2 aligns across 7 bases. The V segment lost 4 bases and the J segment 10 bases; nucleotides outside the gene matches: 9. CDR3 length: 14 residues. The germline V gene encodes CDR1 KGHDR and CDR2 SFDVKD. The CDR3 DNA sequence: TGTGCCACCAGTGACACCGGTGGTAGCGGGGAGCAGTTCTTC. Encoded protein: CATSDTGGSGEQFF.

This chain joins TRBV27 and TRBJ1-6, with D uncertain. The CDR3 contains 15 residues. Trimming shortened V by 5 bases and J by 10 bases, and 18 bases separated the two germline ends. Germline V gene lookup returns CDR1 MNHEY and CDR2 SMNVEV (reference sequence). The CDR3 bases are TGTGCCAGCAGTAGCCCCGGGGAGGGCTCGTCACCCCTCCACTTT. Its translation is CASSSPGEGSSPLHF.

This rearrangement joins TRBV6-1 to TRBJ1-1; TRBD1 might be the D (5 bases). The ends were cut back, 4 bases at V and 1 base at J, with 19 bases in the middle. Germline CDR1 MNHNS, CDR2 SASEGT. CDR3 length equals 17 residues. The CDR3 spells CASSGTWGPMKNTEAFF. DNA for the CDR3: TGTGCCAGCAGTGGGACCTGGGGCCCTATGAAGAACACTGAAGCTTTCTTT.

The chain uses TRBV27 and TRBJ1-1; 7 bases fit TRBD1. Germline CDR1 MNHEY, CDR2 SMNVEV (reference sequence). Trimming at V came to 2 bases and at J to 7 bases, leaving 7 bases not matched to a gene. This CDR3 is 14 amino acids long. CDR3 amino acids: CASSLRDSIFEAFF. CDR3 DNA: TGTGCCAGCAGTTTAAGGGACAGTATTTTTGAAGCTTTCTTT.

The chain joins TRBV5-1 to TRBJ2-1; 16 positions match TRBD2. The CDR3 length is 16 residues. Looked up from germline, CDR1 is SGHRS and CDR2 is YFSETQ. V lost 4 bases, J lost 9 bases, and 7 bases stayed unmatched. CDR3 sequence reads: CASSPQGLAGGGEQFF. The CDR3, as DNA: TGCGCCAGCAGCCCCCAGGGACTAGCGGGAGGGGGTGAGCAGTTCTTC. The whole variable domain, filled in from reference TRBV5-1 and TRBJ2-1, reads KAGVTQTPRYLIKTRGQQVTLSCSPISGHRSVSWYQQTPGQGLQFLFEYFSETQRNKGNFPGRFSGRQFSNSRSEMNVSTLELGDSALYLCASSPQGLAGGGEQFFGPGTRLTVL.

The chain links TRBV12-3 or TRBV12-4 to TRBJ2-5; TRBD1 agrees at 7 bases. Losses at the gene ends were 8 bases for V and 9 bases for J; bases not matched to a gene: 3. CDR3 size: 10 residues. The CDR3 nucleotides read TGTGCCAGCGGGGGACAGTCCCAGTACTTC. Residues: CASGGQSQYF.

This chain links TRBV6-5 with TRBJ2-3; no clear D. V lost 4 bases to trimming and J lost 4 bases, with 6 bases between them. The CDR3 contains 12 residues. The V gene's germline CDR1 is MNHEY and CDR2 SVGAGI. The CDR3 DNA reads TGTGCCAGCAGTTCTTCTGCAGATACGCAGTATTTT. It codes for CASSSSADTQYF.

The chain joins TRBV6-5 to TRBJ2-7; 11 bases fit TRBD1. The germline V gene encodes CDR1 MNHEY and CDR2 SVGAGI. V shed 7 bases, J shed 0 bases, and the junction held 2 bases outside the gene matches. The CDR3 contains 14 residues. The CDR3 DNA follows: TGTGCCAGCACTGGGACAGGGGGCTCCTACGAGCAGTACTTC. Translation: CASTGTGGSYEQYF.

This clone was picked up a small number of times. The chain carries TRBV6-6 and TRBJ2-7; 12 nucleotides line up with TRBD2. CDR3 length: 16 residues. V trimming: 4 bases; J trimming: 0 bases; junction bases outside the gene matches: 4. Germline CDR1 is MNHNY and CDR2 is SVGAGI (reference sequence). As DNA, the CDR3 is TGTGCCAGCAGTTTCATGACTAGCGGGAGCTCCTACGAGCAGTACTTC. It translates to CASSFMTSGSSYEQYF.

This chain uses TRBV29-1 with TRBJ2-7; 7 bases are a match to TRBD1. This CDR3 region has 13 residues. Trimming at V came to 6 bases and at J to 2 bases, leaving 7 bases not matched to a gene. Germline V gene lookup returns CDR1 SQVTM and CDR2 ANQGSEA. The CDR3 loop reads CSVGTAYTYEQYF. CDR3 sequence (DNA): TGCAGCGTCGGGACAGCATACACCTACGAGCAGTACTTC.

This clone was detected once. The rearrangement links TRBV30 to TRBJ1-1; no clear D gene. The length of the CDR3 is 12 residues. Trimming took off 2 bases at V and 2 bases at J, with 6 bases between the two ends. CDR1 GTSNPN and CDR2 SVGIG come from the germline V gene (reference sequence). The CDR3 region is CAWSSRNTEAFF. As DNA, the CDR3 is TGTGCCTGGAGTTCCAGAAACACTGAAGCTTTCTTT. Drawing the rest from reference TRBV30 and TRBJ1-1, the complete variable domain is SQTIHQWPATLVQPVGSPLSLECTVEGTSNPNLYWYRQAAGRGLQLLFYSVGIGQISSEVPQNLSASRPQDRQFILSSKKLLLSDSGFYLCAWSSRNTEAFFGQGTRLTVV.